A selection of T cell receptor beta chains follows, all from one sample in a study of cytomegalovirus exposure and HLA in healthy donors. Sequencing was performed with immunoSEQ multiplex PCR; in TCRdb, only in-frame clones are kept and a portion is missing. The sample holds 150,000 to 250,000 clones, about 81% seen once. The source material was PBMCs. Receptors originate from a woman in her twenties or thirties in good health and CMV-seronegative. CDR3s include the opening cysteine and the closing phenylalanine or tryptophan. The D gene is left open where the match is weak. Clone size appears in some rows only: once, few, many, or a class for an expanded clone.

>TRBV4-1|TRBJ2-7|TRBD2|few
CASSQEGTSGAWGEQYF
TGCGCCAGCAGCCAAGAAGGGACTAGCGGGGCTTGGGGCGAGCAGTACTTC
>TRBV7-3|TRBJ2-1|.|few
CASRSGTSSYNEQFF
TGTGCCAGCAGATCCGGGACAAGCTCCTACAATGAGCAGTTCTTC
>TRBV5-1|TRBJ2-7|.|.
CATSTGTLDEQYF
TGCGCCACCTCAACCGGGACATTAGACGAGCAGTACTTC
>TRBV30|TRBJ1-3|.|few
CAWGQVGAIYF
TGTGCCTGGGGCCAGGTAGGCGCCATATATTTT
>TRBV5-6|TRBJ1-1|.|few
CASSFGRTNTEAFF
TGTGCCAGCAGCTTTGGGCGTACGAACACTGAAGCTTTCTTT
>TRBV9|TRBJ1-5|TRBD1|.
CASSDGTVNQPQHF
TGTGCCAGCAGCGACGGGACAGTCAATCAGCCCCAGCATTTT
>TRBV11-1|TRBJ2-7|.|.
CASSLGVSDHEQYF
TGTGCCAGCAGCTTAGGGGTTAGCGATCACGAGCAGTACTTC
>TRBV18|TRBJ2-7|.|once
CASSQDSSYEQYF
TGTGCCAGCTCACAGGACAGCTCCTACGAGCAGTACTTC
>TRBV11-3|TRBJ2-3|.|.
CASSPSRGADTQYF
TGTGCCAGCAGCCCTAGCAGGGGGGCCGATACGCAGTATTTT
>TRBV19|TRBJ1-4|.|.
CASSILQPEKLFF
TGTGCCAGTAGTATACTACAGCCTGAAAAACTGTTTTTT
>TRBV7-9|TRBJ1-2|.|.
CASSLRGHGGYTF
TGTGCCAGCAGCTTACGAGGGCACGGCGGCTACACCTTC
>TRBV9|TRBJ2-3|.|.
CASSAQFGTDTQYF
TGTGCCAGCAGCGCCCAATTCGGTACAGATACGCAGTATTTT
>TRBV5-1|TRBJ2-2|TRBD2|.
CASSMGLAETGELFF
TGCGCCAGCAGCATGGGACTAGCAGAAACCGGGGAGCTGTTTTTT
>TRBV9|TRBJ1-4|TRBD1|.
CASSPTGGTTNEKLFF
TGTGCCAGCAGCCCTACAGGGGGCACGACTAATGAAAAACTGTTTTTT
>TRBV18|TRBJ1-1|.|.
CASSRTDKNTEAFF
TGTGCCAGCTCCCGGACGGACAAGAACACTGAAGCTTTCTTT
>TRBV9|TRBJ2-7|TRBD2|.
CASSVGSRGDEQYF
TGTGCCAGCAGCGTAGGGTCACGGGGGGACGAGCAGTACTTC
>TRBV10-3|TRBJ1-3|.|.
CATTREPGNTIYF
TGTGCCACCACGAGGGAACCTGGAAACACCATATATTTT
>TRBV7-2|TRBJ1-2|.|.
CASSLERAGKGYTF
TGTGCCAGCAGCTTAGAACGGGCGGGGAAGGGCTACACCTTC
>TRBV18|TRBJ2-7|.|.
CASSQLKGTSYEQYF
TGTGCCAGCTCACAACTCAAGGGGACATCCTACGAGCAGTACTTC
>TRBV19|TRBJ2-1|TRBD2|once
CASSTGTSVYNEQFF
TGTGCCAGTAGTACCGGGACTAGCGTCTACAATGAGCAGTTCTTC
>TRBV20-1|TRBJ2-1|.|.
CSASTTGTKFF
TGCAGTGCTAGCACTACCGGGACAAAGTTCTTC
>TRBV5-1|TRBJ1-3|.|.
CASSSMTDPGNTIYF
TGCGCCAGCAGCTCAATGACAGACCCTGGAAACACCATATATTTT
>TRBV11-2|TRBJ2-7|TRBD1|.
CASSLYGTGLSYEQYF
TGTGCCAGCAGCCTGTACGGGACAGGACTCTCCTACGAGCAGTACTTC
>TRBV29-1|TRBJ1-4|.|.
CSAAGVDGKLFF
TGCAGCGCGGCAGGGGTGGATGGAAAACTGTTTTTT
>TRBV19|TRBJ1-5|TRBD1|.
CASSNQGAGGNQPQHF
TGTGCCAGTAGTAACCAGGGGGCGGGAGGCAATCAGCCCCAGCATTTT
>TRBV18|TRBJ2-4|.|.
CASSPNSPNPIVAKNIQYF
TGTGCCAGCTCACCGAACAGCCCAAACCCTATAGTAGCCAAAAACATTCAGTACTTC
>TRBV10-3|TRBJ1-4|TRBD1|.
CAISGGQGNEKLFF
TGTGCCATCAGTGGGGGACAGGGTAATGAAAAACTGTTTTTT
>TRBV27|TRBJ2-1|TRBD1|.
CASSLSRIGTETKSYNEQFF
TGTGCCAGCAGTTTATCCAGGATAGGGACAGAGACGAAATCCTACAATGAGCAGTTCTTC
>TRBV11-3|TRBJ1-1|TRBD1|.
CASSSGGGNTEAFF
TGTGCCAGCAGTTCAGGGGGCGGGAACACTGAAGCTTTCTTT
>TRBV7-9|TRBJ1-1|.|few
CALRGYTEAFF
TGTGCCCTCCGGGGGTACACTGAAGCTTTCTTT
>TRBV2|TRBJ2-5|TRBD2|.
CASSDKRGIWETQYF
TGTGCCAGCAGTGACAAGCGGGGGATCTGGGAGACCCAGTACTTC
>TRBV7-7|TRBJ2-5|.|once
CASSRDSQETQYF
TGTGCCAGCAGCCGAGACAGTCAAGAGACCCAGTACTTC
>TRBV18|TRBJ2-7|TRBD2|.
CASRGGGTYEQYF
TGTGCCAGCCGGGGGGGCGGAACCTACGAGCAGTACTTC
>TRBV7-2|TRBJ2-7|.|.
CASSPGVGGEQYF
TGTGCCAGCAGCCCTGGGGTCGGGGGCGAGCAGTACTTC
>TRBV29-1|TRBJ1-1|.|.
CSVEVGQNTEAFF
TGCAGCGTTGAAGTCGGTCAAAACACTGAAGCTTTCTTT
>TRBV30|TRBJ1-2|.|.
CAWSLGAYGSYTF
TGTGCCTGGAGTTTGGGGGCCTACGGAAGCTACACCTTC
>TRBV7-3|TRBJ2-2|.|once
CASSLWAELNTGELFF
TGTGCCAGCAGCTTATGGGCAGAACTGAACACCGGGGAGCTGTTTTTT
>TRBV11-3|TRBJ1-1|.|.
CASRRDSSTEAFF
TGTGCCAGCAGGCGAGACAGCTCCACTGAAGCTTTCTTT
>TRBV6-5|TRBJ1-2|.|.
CASSPTANYGYTF
TGTGCCAGCAGTCCGACTGCGAACTATGGCTACACCTTC
>TRBV2|TRBJ2-1|TRBD1|.
CASSETTGGFNEQFF
TGTGCCAGCAGTGAGACGACAGGGGGCTTTAATGAGCAGTTCTTC
>TRBV6-5|TRBJ1-3|TRBD1|.
CASSLTGGGGNTIYF
TGTGCCAGCAGCCTGACAGGGGGGGGAGGAAACACCATATATTTT
>TRBV7-8|TRBJ1-1|.|.
CASSLGQKDEAFF
TGTGCCAGCAGCCTCGGACAGAAGGATGAAGCTTTCTTT
>TRBV19|TRBJ1-4|.|.
CASSRDSLNEKLFF
TGTGCCAGTAGTAGAGACAGTCTTAATGAAAAACTGTTTTTT
>TRBV7-8|TRBJ2-1|TRBD2|.
CASSLLRNEAGGRNEQFF
TGTGCCAGCAGCTTATTGCGCAATGAAGCGGGAGGGAGGAATGAGCAGTTCTTC